This T cell receptor beta chain was profiled in a study of neurological immune-mediated disorders. Broader study findings: The study phylogenetically grouped the repertoires of 18 of 34 multiple sclerosis patients into one related-CDR3 cluster, a possible signature. CDR3 amino acid sequences found in expanded clones were never shared across subjects, suggesting private repertoires in all groups.

2 million PBMCs stored at -80 C were the source of the unsorted libraries. V was clipped by 9 bases and J by 2 bases; unmatched bases: 15. Germline V gives CDR1 MNHNS, CDR2 SASEGT. CDR3 length: 17 residues. This clonotype came up many times. Its cognate antigen is unknown. The cDNA was generated by 5'RACE with 10-nucleotide random UMIs. TCRdb re-called the 5' RACE reads through MiXCR, storing one row per CDR3 protein. This sample has more than 75,000 distinct CDR3 sequences; roughly 4.7% occur once, and the top ten carry 2.2%. The clonotype was recovered from a woman in her 30s with multiple sclerosis. The chain employs TRBV6-1 and TRBJ1-5; 8 bases line up with TRBD1. Specimen: PBMCs. The CDR3 sequence: CASGRDRSPGGNQPQHF. CDR3 sequence (DNA): TGTGCCAGTGGGCGGGACAGGTCACCCGGGGGCAATCAGCCCCAGCATTTT.